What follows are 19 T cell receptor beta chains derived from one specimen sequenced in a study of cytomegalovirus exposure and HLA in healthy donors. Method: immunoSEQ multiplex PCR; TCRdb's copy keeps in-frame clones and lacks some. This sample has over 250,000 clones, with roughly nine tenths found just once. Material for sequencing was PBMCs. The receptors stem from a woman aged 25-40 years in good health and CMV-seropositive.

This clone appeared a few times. For the CDR3, the DNA is TGTGCCAGCAGTTTTGGCAATCAGCCCCAGCATTTT. Amino acid sequence: CASSFGNQPQHF. This chain connects TRBV28 to TRBJ1-5; D ambiguous. Germline assignment: CDR1 MDHEN and CDR2 SYDVKM. V shed 3 bases and J shed 2 bases, with 2 bases lying between them. The CDR3 contains 12 residues.

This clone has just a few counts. The chain's CDR3 is CAWSPGTGITEAFF. The CDR3 nucleotides read TGTGCCTGGAGTCCCGGGACAGGGATCACTGAAGCTTTCTTT. The chain combines TRBV30 with TRBJ1-1; 9 bases are a match to TRBD1. The CDR3 has 14 residues. V was clipped by 2 bases and J by 4 bases; unmatched bases: 5. Germline CDR1 and CDR2: GTSNPN and SVGIG (reference sequence).

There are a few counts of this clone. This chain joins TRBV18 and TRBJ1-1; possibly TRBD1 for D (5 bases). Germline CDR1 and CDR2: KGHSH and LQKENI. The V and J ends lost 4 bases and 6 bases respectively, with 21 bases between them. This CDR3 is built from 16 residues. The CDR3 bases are TGTGCCAGCTCACTTCGCCAGGGCACCGGGACTGCTGAAGCTTTCTTT. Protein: CASSLRQGTGTAEAFF.

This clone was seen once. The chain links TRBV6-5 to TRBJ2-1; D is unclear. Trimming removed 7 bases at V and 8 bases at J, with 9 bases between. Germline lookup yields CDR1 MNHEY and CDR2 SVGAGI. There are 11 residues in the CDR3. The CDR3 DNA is TGTGCCAGCACCCAAAGGGATGAGCAGTTCTTC. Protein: CASTQRDEQFF.

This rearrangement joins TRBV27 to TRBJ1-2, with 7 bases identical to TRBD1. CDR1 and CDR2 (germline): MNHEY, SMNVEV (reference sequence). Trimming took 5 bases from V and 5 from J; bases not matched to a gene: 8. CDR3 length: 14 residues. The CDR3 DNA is TGTGCCAGCAGTCGGACACAGGGGAGGTATGGCTACACCTTC. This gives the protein CASSRTQGRYGYTF.

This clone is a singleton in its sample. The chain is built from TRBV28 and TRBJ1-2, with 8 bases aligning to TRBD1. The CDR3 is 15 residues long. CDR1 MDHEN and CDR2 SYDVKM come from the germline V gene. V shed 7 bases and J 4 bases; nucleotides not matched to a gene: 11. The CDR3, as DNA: TGTGCCAGCACCGATCCGACAGGGGTCTTCTATGGCTACACCTTC. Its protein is CASTDPTGVFYGYTF.

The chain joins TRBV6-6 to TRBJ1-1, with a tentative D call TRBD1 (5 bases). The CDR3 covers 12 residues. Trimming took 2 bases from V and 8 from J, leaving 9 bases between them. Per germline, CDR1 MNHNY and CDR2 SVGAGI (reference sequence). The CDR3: CASSYPQGEAFF. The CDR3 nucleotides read TGTGCCAGCAGTTACCCCCAGGGAGAAGCTTTCTTT.

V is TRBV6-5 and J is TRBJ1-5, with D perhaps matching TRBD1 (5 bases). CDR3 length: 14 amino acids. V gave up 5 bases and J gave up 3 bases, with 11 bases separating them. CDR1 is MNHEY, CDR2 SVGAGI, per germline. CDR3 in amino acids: CASSPGTHNQPQHF. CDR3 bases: TGTGCCAGCAGTCCCGGGACCCACAATCAGCCCCAGCATTTT.

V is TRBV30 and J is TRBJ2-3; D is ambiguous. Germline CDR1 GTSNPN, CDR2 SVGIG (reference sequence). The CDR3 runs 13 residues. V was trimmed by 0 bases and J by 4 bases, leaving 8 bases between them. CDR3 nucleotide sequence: TGTGCCTGGAGTGTACTTGGGCCAGATACGCAGTATTTT. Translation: CAWSVLGPDTQYF.

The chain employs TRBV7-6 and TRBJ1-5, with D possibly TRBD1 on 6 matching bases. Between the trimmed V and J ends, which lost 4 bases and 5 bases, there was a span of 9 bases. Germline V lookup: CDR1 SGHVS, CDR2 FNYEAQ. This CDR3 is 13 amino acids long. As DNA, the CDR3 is TGTGCCAGCAGCTCCGACAGGTATCAGCCCCAGCATTTT. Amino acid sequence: CASSSDRYQPQHF.

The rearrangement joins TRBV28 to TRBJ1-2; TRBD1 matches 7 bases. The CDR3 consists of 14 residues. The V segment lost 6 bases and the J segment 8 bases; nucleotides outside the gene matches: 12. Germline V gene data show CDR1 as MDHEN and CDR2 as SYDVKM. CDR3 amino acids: CASSKGGVRFGYTF. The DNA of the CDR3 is TGTGCCAGCAGCAAAGGGGGCGTCAGGTTCGGCTACACCTTC.

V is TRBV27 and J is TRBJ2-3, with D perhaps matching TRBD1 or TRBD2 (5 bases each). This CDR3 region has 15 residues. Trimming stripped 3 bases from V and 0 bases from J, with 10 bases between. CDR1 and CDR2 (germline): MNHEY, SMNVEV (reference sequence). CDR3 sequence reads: CASSFWGLSTDTQYF. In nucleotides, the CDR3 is TGTGCCAGCAGTTTTTGGGGGTTGAGCACAGATACGCAGTATTTT.

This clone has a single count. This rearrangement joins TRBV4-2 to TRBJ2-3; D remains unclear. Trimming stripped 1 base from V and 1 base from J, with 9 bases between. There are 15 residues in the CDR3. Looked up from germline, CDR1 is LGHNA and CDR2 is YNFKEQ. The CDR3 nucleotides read TGTGCCAGCAGCCAAGTATGGACGGGCACAGATACGCAGTATTTT. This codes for CASSQVWTGTDTQYF.

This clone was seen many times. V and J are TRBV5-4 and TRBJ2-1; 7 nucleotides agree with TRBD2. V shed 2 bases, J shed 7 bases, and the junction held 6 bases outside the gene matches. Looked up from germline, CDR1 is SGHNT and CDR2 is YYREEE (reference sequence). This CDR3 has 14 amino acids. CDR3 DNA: TGTGCCAGCAGCTTAACCGGGACTACGAATGAGCAGTTCTTC. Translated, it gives CASSLTGTTNEQFF. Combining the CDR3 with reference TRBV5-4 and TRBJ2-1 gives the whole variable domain ETGVTQSPTHLIKTRGQQVTLRCSSQSGHNTVSWYQQALGQGPQFIFQYYREEENGRGNFPPRFSGLQFPNYSSELNVNALELDDSALYLCASSLTGTTNEQFFGPGTRLTVL.

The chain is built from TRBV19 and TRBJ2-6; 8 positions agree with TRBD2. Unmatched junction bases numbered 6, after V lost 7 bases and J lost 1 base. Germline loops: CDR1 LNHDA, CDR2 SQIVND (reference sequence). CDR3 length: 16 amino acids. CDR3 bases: TGTGCCAGTAAGCCGGGAGGGGGATCTGGGGCCAACGTCCTGACTTTC. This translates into CASKPGGGSGANVLTF.

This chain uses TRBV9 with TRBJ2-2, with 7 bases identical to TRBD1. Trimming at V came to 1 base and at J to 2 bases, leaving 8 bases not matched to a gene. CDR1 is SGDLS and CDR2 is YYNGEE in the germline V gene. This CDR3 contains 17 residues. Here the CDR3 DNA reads TGTGCCAGCAGCGTACCTCTTGGGGACAGAAACACCGGGGAGCTGTTTTTT. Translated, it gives CASSVPLGDRNTGELFF.

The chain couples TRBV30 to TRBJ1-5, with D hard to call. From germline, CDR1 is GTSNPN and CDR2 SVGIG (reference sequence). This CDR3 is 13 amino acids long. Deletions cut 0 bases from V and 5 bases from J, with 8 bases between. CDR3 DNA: TGTGCCTGGAGTGTAGGGAGGGATCAGCCCCAGCATTTT. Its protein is CAWSVGRDQPQHF.

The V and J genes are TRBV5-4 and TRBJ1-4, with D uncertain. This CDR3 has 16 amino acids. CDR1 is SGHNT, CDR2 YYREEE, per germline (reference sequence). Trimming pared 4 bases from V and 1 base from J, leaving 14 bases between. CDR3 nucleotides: TGTGCCAGCAGCAATGGTGGTTCGGTAACTAATGAAAAACTGTTTTTT. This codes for CASSNGGSVTNEKLFF.

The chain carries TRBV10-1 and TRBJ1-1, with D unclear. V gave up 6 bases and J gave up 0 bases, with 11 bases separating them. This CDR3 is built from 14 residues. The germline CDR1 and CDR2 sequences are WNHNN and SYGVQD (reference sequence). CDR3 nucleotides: TGCGCCAGCAGAGCCACGAGGATGAACACTGAAGCTTTCTTT. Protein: CASRATRMNTEAFF.